What follows are 21 T cell receptor beta chains derived from one specimen sequenced in a study of T cells after posttransplantation cyclophosphamide (TCRdb year 2016). Library prep was done by the immunoSEQ multiplex PCR assay. TCRdb took over this immuneACCESS table, retaining in-frame rearrangements with V and J assigned. Such tables are incomplete; in checked studies, under half of the missing clones stem from an unresolved V gene, and the remainder is unexplained. For this sample, about 38,000 clones appear and none is a singleton. Roughly 5.9% of the sample lies in the top ten. What was sequenced was PBMCs. These receptors were obtained from a man younger than 45 in good health and a related stem cell transplant donor.

In its sample, this clone was seen many times. This chain connects TRBV5-1 to TRBJ2-2; maybe TRBD1 (6 bases). The V end lost 0 bases, the J end lost 1 base, and 10 bases lay between the germline ends. Per germline, CDR1 SGHRS and CDR2 YFSETQ. The CDR3 has 16 residues. The CDR3: CASSLAETGNTGELFF. The CDR3 region has the DNA TGCGCCAGCAGCTTGGCCGAGACAGGGAACACCGGGGAGCTGTTTTTT.

This clone was counted ten times or more. The V call is TRBV19, the J call TRBJ2-7, with D perhaps matching TRBD1 (6 bases). V was clipped by 6 bases and J by 5 bases, with 11 bases between them. CDR3 length: 12 residues. The germline V gene has CDR1 LNHDA and CDR2 SQIVND (reference sequence). As DNA, the CDR3 is TGTGCCAGTAGCCCCGGGACACACGAGCAGTACTTC. Translation gives CASSPGTHEQYF.

V gene TRBV9 combines with J gene TRBJ2-7; 10 bases are a match to TRBD1. The germline gives CDR1 SGDLS, CDR2 YYNGEE. CDR3 length: 15 amino acids. Trimming at V came to 4 bases and at J to 0 bases, leaving 4 bases not matched to a gene. In DNA form, the CDR3 reads TGTGCCAGCAGCCCGGGGGACAGGGGCTCCTACGAGCAGTACTTC. Protein sequence: CASSPGDRGSYEQYF.

This clone occurred many times. The chain is built from TRBV18 and TRBJ1-1; TRBD1 aligns across 8 bases. CDR1 is KGHSH, CDR2 LQKENI, per germline. Losses at the gene ends were 2 bases for V and 6 bases for J; bases not matched to a gene: 5. CDR3 size: 14 residues. CDR3 in amino acids: CASSPRDRGSEAFF. CDR3 nucleotide sequence: TGTGCCAGCTCACCAAGAGACAGGGGATCTGAAGCTTTCTTT.

This clone was counted at least ten times. The chain recombines TRBV19 with TRBJ1-2; a weak D match, TRBD1 (6 bases). V lost 7 bases and J lost 6, with 12 bases in between. Germline CDR1 and CDR2: LNHDA and SQIVND (reference sequence). The CDR3 contains 12 residues. Here the CDR3 reads CASTGVNDGYTF. The DNA for the CDR3 is TGTGCCAGTACAGGGGTCAACGATGGCTACACCTTC.

The sample holds many counts of this clone. The chain combines TRBV4-2 with TRBJ2-7; tentatively, D is TRBD1 (6 bases). V was shortened by 4 bases and J by 0 bases, with 13 bases between the two germline ends. This CDR3 region has 15 residues. Germline V gives CDR1 LGHNA, CDR2 YNFKEQ. Here the CDR3 DNA reads TGTGCCAGCAGCCGGGAATCGGACAGCTCCTACGAGCAGTACTTC. Translating gives CASSRESDSSYEQYF.

There are many counts of this clone. The V and J genes are TRBV6-5 and TRBJ1-2; TRBD1 matches 8 bases. V was pared by 5 bases and J by 3 bases, with 8 bases of the junction left unmatched. The CDR3 has 15 amino acids. The germline V gene has CDR1 MNHEY and CDR2 SVGAGI. CDR3 loop: CASSAFGQGDYGYTF. For the CDR3, the DNA is TGTGCCAGCAGTGCCTTTGGACAGGGCGACTATGGCTACACCTTC.

This clone was picked up many times. Here the CDR3 DNA reads TGTGCCAGCAGCTCTGGACAGGGGAACTATGGCTACACCTTC. The encoded protein is CASSSGQGNYGYTF. The chain combines TRBV7-2 with TRBJ1-2, with 9 bases lining up with TRBD1. V shed 4 bases and J 2 bases; nucleotides not matched to a gene: 2. Germline loops: CDR1 SGHTA, CDR2 FQGNSA. CDR3 length equals 14 residues.

This clone occurred a few times. The sample carries other DNA sequences with the same CDR3. The rearrangement links TRBV4-2 to TRBJ2-7, with TRBD2 identical over 10 bases. J gave up 2 bases and V 1 base, and 2 bases lay outside the gene matches. This CDR3 spans 15 amino acids. Germline CDR1 reads LGHNA; CDR2 reads YNFKEQ. The CDR3 region is CASSQGLAGPYEQYF. In DNA, the CDR3 is TGTGCCAGCAGCCAAGGACTAGCGGGCCCCTACGAGCAGTACTTC.

This clone was seen repeatedly, ten times or more. V usage is TRBV19 and J usage is TRBJ1-6; D is undetermined. Germline loops: CDR1 LNHDA, CDR2 SQIVND (reference sequence). V was cut by 8 bases and J by 5 bases, with 16 bases left in between. This CDR3 contains 15 residues. CDR3 DNA: TGTGCCAGTGCGGGTCCGACCTTAAATAATTCACCCCTCCACTTT. Translated: CASAGPTLNNSPLHF.

This clone has ten or more counts. The V and J genes are TRBV7-9 and TRBJ1-1; 10 bases map to TRBD1. The V gene's germline CDR1 is SEHNR and CDR2 FQNEAQ (reference sequence). The trim removed 5 bases at V and 10 bases at J, leaving 7 bases unmatched. The CDR3 is 13 amino acids. CDR3 amino acids: CASSAGQGVVAFF. The CDR3 nucleotides read TGTGCCAGCAGCGCAGGACAGGGGGTTGTAGCTTTCTTT.

This sequence joins TRBV13 and TRBJ2-3, with D tentatively TRBD1 (7 bases). CDR3 length: 15 residues. From germline, CDR1 is PRHDT and CDR2 FYEKMQ (reference sequence). The V end lost 3 bases, the J end lost 0 bases, and 10 bases lay between the germline ends. CDR3 loop: CASSFAGGSTDTQYF. The CDR3 nucleotides read TGTGCCAGCAGCTTCGCAGGGGGGAGCACAGATACGCAGTATTTT. The variable domain in full, completed from reference TRBV13 and TRBJ2-3, reads AAGVIQSPRHLIKEKRETATLKCYPIPRHDTVYWYQQGPGQDPQFLISFYEKMQSDKGSIPDRFSAQQFSDYHSELNMSSLELGDSALYFCASSFAGGSTDTQYFGPGTRLTVL.

This clone was counted at least ten times. This rearrangement joins TRBV24-1 to TRBJ2-7; 9 bases map to TRBD1. The CDR3 loop spans 16 amino acids. Germline lookup yields CDR1 KGHDR and CDR2 SFDVKD. V was clipped by 2 bases and J by 3 bases; unmatched bases: 7. The CDR3 DNA reads TGTGCCACCAGTGATTATACCGGGACAGGGAACTACGAGCAGTACTTC. It yields the protein CATSDYTGTGNYEQYF.

This clone was picked up many times. This rearrangement joins TRBV7-8 to TRBJ2-1, with 8 nucleotides matching TRBD1. CDR1 and CDR2 (germline): SGHVS, FQNEAQ. This CDR3 has 15 residues. With 1 base clipped from V and 8 bases from J, the junction kept 7 bases outside the gene matches. CDR3 loop: CASSLETGVLDEQFF. Here the CDR3 DNA reads TGTGCCAGCAGCTTAGAGACAGGGGTCTTAGATGAGCAGTTCTTC.

This clone was observed at least ten times. The chain's CDR3 is CASSAGQAEAFF. CDR3 sequence (DNA): TGTGCCAGCAGCGCCGGACAGGCTGAAGCTTTCTTT. This chain uses TRBV5-6 with TRBJ1-1, with 7 bases fitting TRBD1. The J segment lost 6 bases and the V segment lost 4 bases, leaving 3 bases of the junction unmatched. CDR1 and CDR2 (germline): SGHDT, YYEEEE. The CDR3 length is 12 residues.

This clone was picked up many times. The chain is built from TRBV4-3 and TRBJ2-5, with 7 bases identical to TRBD2. The CDR3 loop spans 16 amino acids. Trimming at V came to 0 bases and at J to 5 bases, leaving 9 bases not matched to a gene. Germline values: CDR1 LGHNA, CDR2 YSLEER. CDR3 sequence (DNA): TGCGCCAGCAGCCAAGAAATCGGGACTACGGGGGAGACCCAGTACTTC. Its translation is CASSQEIGTTGETQYF.

This clone was recorded at least ten times. V is TRBV2 and J is TRBJ2-4; the match to TRBD1 covers 8 bases. The ends lost 6 bases at V and 3 bases at J; junction bases unmatched: 4. Germline-derived CDR1 and CDR2 are SNHLY and FYNNEI. This CDR3 has 14 residues. The CDR3 reads CASRRTGLKNIQYF. CDR3 in DNA: TGTGCCAGCAGACGGACAGGGCTCAAAAACATTCAGTACTTC.

The sample holds many counts of this clone. The gene calls are TRBV10-1 and TRBJ1-6, with D perhaps TRBD1 (5 bases). CDR3 size: 13 residues. The germline CDR1 and CDR2 sequences are WNHNN and SYGVQD (reference sequence). V lost 7 bases, J lost 7 bases, and 11 bases lay in between. CDR3 in DNA: TGCGCCAGCAACTCAGACAGAAATTCACCCCTCCACTTT. Protein: CASNSDRNSPLHF.

This clone was counted many times. The chain links TRBV28 to TRBJ1-6; D possibly corresponds to TRBD1 (5 bases). The CDR3 consists of 14 residues. V was cut by 2 bases and J by 8 bases, with 10 bases left in between. The V gene's germline CDR1 is MDHEN and CDR2 SYDVKM. Here the CDR3 reads CASSLAGLDSPLHF. CDR3 DNA: TGTGCCAGCAGTTTAGCGGGGCTTGATTCACCCCTCCACTTT.

Many counts were recorded for this clone. The CDR3 DNA is TGTGCCAGCAGCGTAGAACGGGACAGGGCGAAAAGCACAGATACGCAGTATTTT. It specifies CASSVERDRAKSTDTQYF. J is TRBJ2-3 and V is TRBV9; 9 bases fit TRBD1. The length of the CDR3 is 18 residues. Trimming at V came to 0 bases and at J to 0 bases, leaving 8 bases not matched to a gene. Germline CDR1 is SGDLS and CDR2 is YYNGEE.

The table lists this clone with many counts. This rearrangement joins TRBV12-3 or TRBV12-4 to TRBJ2-3, with D perhaps TRBD1 (5 bases). CDR3 length: 14 amino acids. Trimming shortened V by 7 bases and J by 1 base, and 12 bases separated the two germline ends. CDR3 nucleotide sequence: TGTGCCAGCACTAGGGGCAGCCGCACAGATACGCAGTATTTT. It translates to CASTRGSRTDTQYF.